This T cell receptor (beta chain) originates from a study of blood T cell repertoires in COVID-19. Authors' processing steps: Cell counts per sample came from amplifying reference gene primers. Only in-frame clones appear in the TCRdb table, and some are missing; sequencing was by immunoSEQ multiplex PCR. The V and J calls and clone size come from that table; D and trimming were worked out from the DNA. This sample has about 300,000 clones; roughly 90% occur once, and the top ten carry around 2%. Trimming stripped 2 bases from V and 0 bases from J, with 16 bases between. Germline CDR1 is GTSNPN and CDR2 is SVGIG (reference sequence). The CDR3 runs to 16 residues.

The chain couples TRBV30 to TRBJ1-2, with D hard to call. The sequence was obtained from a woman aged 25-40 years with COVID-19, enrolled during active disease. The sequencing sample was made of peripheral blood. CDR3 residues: CAWSRGSDFTNYGYTF. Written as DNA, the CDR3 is TGTGCCTGGAGTAGAGGGTCAGACTTTACTAACTATGGCTACACCTTC.